Listed here is a single TCR beta chain. This CDR3 region has 13 residues. The data were taken from a study of shared clonotypes between healthy human individuals. This table comes from immunoSEQ multiplex PCR, and its TCRdb copy is limited to in-frame clones, with some not included. The data hold a few million clones, with about 94% observed a single time. This sequence originates from a man aged 18 to 30 in good health. Sample: naive CD4+ T cells sorted from blood. As for subset: CD45RA+ positively selected. V gene TRBV21-1 combines with J gene TRBJ2-2; TRBD1 is the table's D call and was not checked against the DNA. TRBV21-1 represents a pseudogene. The DNA of the CDR3 is TGTGCCAGCAGCAAACAGGGGAGCGGGGAGCTGTTTTTT. It translates to CASSKQGSGELFF.